This T cell receptor (beta chain) derives from a study of T cell repertoires in cytomegalovirus infection. One entry per CDR3 protein results from TCRdb running MiXCR on the reads. The table lists about 920,000 distinct CDR3 sequences, around 32% of them singletons. This clonotype was picked up many times. The antigen is not known. Per germline, CDR1 SEHNR and CDR2 FQNEAQ (reference sequence). This CDR3 comprises 16 residues. V lost 4 bases and J lost 0, with 14 bases in between. The sequence was obtained from a human donor in good health (CMV status not recorded). Some clones in this sample may be carry-over from other donors' samples. V gene TRBV7-9 combines with J gene TRBJ2-3; D gene uncertain. The source material was cultured CD8+ T cells from PBMCs, sampled from culture after CMV antigen stimulation. This CDR3 is CASSWSEWESTDTQYF. The CDR3 DNA is TGTGCCAGCAGCTGGAGTGAATGGGAAAGCACAGATACGCAGTATTTT.